The present T cell receptor (beta chain) was sequenced within a study of CD4 T cells in relation to SARS-CoV-2 and coronaviruses. Study as a whole: After 10 to 11 days of antigen culture, PBMC TCR beta CDR3s were sequenced. Controls used an HIV-1 Nef peptide pool or no peptide.

Trimming pared 11 bases from V and 3 bases from J, leaving 14 bases between. The CDR3 extends over 12 amino acids. This table comes from immunoSEQ multiplex PCR, and its TCRdb copy is limited to in-frame clones, with some not included. The sample includes 20,000 to 25,000 clones, 76% of them seen just once. The unexposed donors gave CD4+ T cells in about 2010-2018, prior to COVID-19. CD4+ T cells were isolated from the cells after around eleven days of culture. Comments on this clone: The antigen remains undetermined.

This receptor was taken from a human donor in good health. The genes are TRBV12-3 or TRBV12-4 and TRBJ2-7, with no clear D. Sequenced input: CD4+ T cells from PBMCs, cultured in vitro. The CDR3 nucleotides are TGTGCCTCCCGGTTTTTGAACTACGAGCAGTACTTC. Protein sequence: CASRFLNYEQYF.